This TCR beta chain came from a study of Tregs in tolerant kidney transplant recipients. Study-wide findings and caveats: Biological reproducibility was not directly addressed, but technical replication error appeared minimal. Validation in larger populations is needed because few patients were studied. Antigen-driven expansion was suggested because donor-specific Tregs expanded more than all Tregs in tolerant patients.

Recipients received nonmyeloablative bone marrow transplants from related graft donors, with transient mixed chimerism. Unstimulated regulatory T cells (CD4+CD25+CD127-), CD4+CD25- non-regulatory cells, CD4 and CD8 cells were FACS-sorted from thawed PBMCs. Generated by immunoSEQ multiplex PCR, the TCRdb table keeps only in-frame clones and is missing some. The sample includes around 30,000 clones. A note on this clone: Its antigen is currently unknown. The read comes to an end 3 residues before the CDR3 does, leaving the germline J gene to fill in the end.

The CDR3 totals 15 residues. V was clipped by 6 bases and J by 5 bases; unmatched bases: 5. The germline V gene encodes CDR1 SNHLY and CDR2 FYNNEI. The sequences come from CD4+ T cells from blood (PBMCs), collected 24 months after the transplant. The source of this sequence is a human patient who received a combined kidney and bone marrow transplant. Part of the T cells may come from the graft donor. The gene calls are TRBV2 and TRBJ2-2; 11 bases match TRBD2. The CDR3 bases that were read are TGTGCCAGCAGGGGGACTAGCGGAGGGACCGGGGAG. This codes for CASRGTSGGTGE. The entire CDR3 is CASRGTSGGTGELFF.